This entry lists 30 T cell receptor beta chains sequenced from one sample in a study of T-cell memory formation after mild COVID-19. Each CDR3 protein gets one entry after TCRdb re-called the 5' RACE reads with MiXCR. The profile covers around 310,000 distinct CDR3 sequences, with 13% to 15% appearing a single time and 21% taken by the ten largest. The source material was PBMCs or a T cell subset sorted from them (not recorded which). These receptors originate from a young man who had mild COVID-19 (a few samples of this study predate the infection). Cell type and time point are not known.

This clonotype was counted many times. The V call is TRBV4-3, the J call TRBJ2-2, with no clear D. The germline CDR1 and CDR2 sequences are LGHNA and YSLEER. CDR3 length: 17 residues. Trimming stripped 2 bases from V and 6 bases from J, with 19 bases between. CDR3 coding DNA: TGCGCCAGCAGCCAATCCGCCTCTCCGAGGTCCCCCGGGGAGCTGTTTTTT. Its protein is CASSQSASPRSPGELFF.

The chain uses TRBV6-2 or TRBV6-3 and TRBJ2-2, with D uncertain. V was pared by 0 bases and J by 5 bases, with 4 bases between. Germline V gives CDR1 MNHEY, CDR2 SVGEGT. This CDR3 is built from 13 residues. The CDR3 loop reads CASSYSITGELFF. The DNA for the CDR3 is TGTGCCAGCAGTTACTCGATAACCGGGGAGCTGTTTTTT.

This clonotype was seen more than once but under ten times. The chain uses TRBV4-1 and TRBJ2-1, with a weak D call TRBD2 (7 bases). V lost 4 bases to trimming and J lost 0 bases, with 16 bases between them. Germline CDR1 reads MGHRA; CDR2 reads YSYEKL. There are 17 residues in the CDR3. CDR3 nucleotides: TGCGCCAGCAGCCCCATCGTGGGGGGGCTCTCCTACAATGAGCAGTTCTTC. Amino acids: CASSPIVGGLSYNEQFF.

A few counts support this clonotype. DNA for the CDR3: TGTGCCAGCAGCTTGGCTAGTTCATATGAGCAGTTCTTC. Protein product: CASSLASSYEQFF. The rearrangement uses TRBV5-5 and TRBJ2-1; D is unresolved. The germline gives CDR1 SGHKS, CDR2 YYEKEE (reference sequence). The CDR3 loop spans 13 amino acids. Trimming removed 0 bases from V and 8 bases from J, with 9 bases in between.

The chain has TRBV12-3 or TRBV12-4 and TRBJ2-1; 11 bases fit TRBD1. Trimming took 5 bases from V and 3 from J; bases not matched to a gene: 3. The CDR3 has 15 amino acids. CDR3 bases: TGTGCCAGCAGTGAGGGGACAGGGGGCTACAATGAGCAGTTCTTC. It specifies CASSEGTGGYNEQFF.

This clonotype was seen a few times. The CDR3 here is CASSPGFPGELFF. The CDR3 nucleotides read TGTGCCAGTAGCCCAGGGTTCCCCGGGGAGCTGTTTTTT. The chain has TRBV19 and TRBJ2-2, with D possibly being TRBD1 (5 bases). The germline CDR1 and CDR2 sequences are LNHDA and SQIVND (reference sequence). V dropped 6 bases and J dropped 6 bases, with 11 bases sitting between them. CDR3 size: 13 residues.

The chain uses TRBV6-5 and TRBJ2-7; no definite D call. CDR3 size: 15 residues. CDR1 MNHEY and CDR2 SVGAGI come from the germline V gene. V was shortened by 8 bases and J by 0 bases, with 17 bases between the two germline ends. The CDR3 here is CASALSTVSSYEQYF. The DNA of the CDR3 is TGTGCCAGCGCCTTATCGACCGTCAGCTCCTACGAGCAGTACTTC.

Note on this clonotype: At one end, the junction sequence differs from germline, possibly due to a read error. The V and J genes are TRBV27 and TRBJ2-7; D is possibly TRBD1 (6 bases). The CDR3 is 8 amino acids. Germline V CDR1 and CDR2: MNHEY, SMNVEV (reference sequence). The CDR3 coding sequence is TGTGCCAGCAGTTACAGGGACTTC. This sequence encodes CASSYRDF.

In this sample, this clonotype turned up a few times. V and J are TRBV9 and TRBJ1-2, with unresolved D. The CDR3 consists of 14 residues. V was trimmed by 4 bases and J by 6 bases, leaving 16 bases between them. In germline, CDR1 is SGDLS, CDR2 YYNGEE. The CDR3 region has the DNA TGTGCCAGCAGCTCCGACGGCTGGCGGGATGGCTACACCTTC. Encoded protein: CASSSDGWRDGYTF.

The chain combines TRBV7-2 with TRBJ2-2; D call uncertain. This CDR3 is 14 amino acids long. V was clipped by 6 bases and J by 1 base, with 9 bases between them. Per the germline V gene, CDR1 is SGHTA and CDR2 is FQGNSA. CDR3 bases: TGTGCCAGCAGGGCCCCAGTGAACACCGGGGAGCTGTTTTTT. Protein sequence: CASRAPVNTGELFF.

The sample holds a few counts of this clonotype. J is TRBJ2-1 and V is TRBV5-6; 7 nucleotides agree with TRBD2. V lost 4 bases and J lost 11; bases outside the gene matches: 6. Germline V gene data show CDR1 as SGHDT and CDR2 as YYEEEE. The CDR3 runs to 12 residues. The CDR3 sequence: CASSVRDYKQFF. The CDR3 DNA sequence: TGTGCCAGCAGCGTCCGGGACTACAAGCAGTTCTTC.

This clonotype showed up just a few times. V is TRBV11-2 and J is TRBJ2-7, with D possibly TRBD1 on 6 matching bases. The germline CDR1 and CDR2 sequences are SGHAT and FQNNGV. This CDR3 is 14 amino acids long. Between the trimmed V and J ends, which lost 1 base and 3 bases, there was a span of 10 bases. The CDR3 spells CASSLGPRGYEQYV. For the CDR3, the DNA is TGTGCCAGCAGCTTAGGACCCAGGGGCTACGAGCAGTACGTC.

A few counts support this clonotype. V gene TRBV12-3 or TRBV12-4 combines with J gene TRBJ2-1, with 8 positions matching TRBD2. V lost 6 bases and J lost 6; bases outside the gene matches: 16. The CDR3 totals 17 residues. The CDR3 DNA is TGTGCCAGCAGCTATACCCGAACGGGACTAGATCGCAATGAGCAGTTCTTC. Amino acid sequence: CASSYTRTGLDRNEQFF.

This clonotype has a handful of counts. This chain joins TRBV5-1 and TRBJ2-5, with D perhaps TRBD1 (5 bases). The ends were cut back, 3 bases at V and 1 base at J, with 10 bases in the middle. Germline V gives CDR1 SGHRS, CDR2 YFSETQ. The length of the CDR3 is 14 residues. In nucleotides, the CDR3 is TGCGCCAGCAGCTGGGGCGCAGGCCAAGAGACCCAGTACTTC. Its translation is CASSWGAGQETQYF.

A few counts support this clonotype. The chain recombines TRBV7-2 with TRBJ2-1, with a weak D call TRBD1 (5 bases). Germline assignment: CDR1 SGHTA and CDR2 FQGNSA. This CDR3 contains 15 residues. V lost 5 bases, J lost 3 bases, and 14 bases lay in between. The CDR3 DNA sequence: TGTGCCAGCAGCACAATGGGCAGGGACTACAATGAGCAGTTCTTC. Translation: CASSTMGRDYNEQFF.

This clonotype was seen repeatedly, ten times or more. The chain couples TRBV10-3 to TRBJ2-7, with 7 bases that match TRBD1. With V trimmed by 6 bases and J by 3 bases, 5 bases remained unmatched. Looked up from germline, CDR1 is ENHRY and CDR2 is SYGVKD. The CDR3 has 13 amino acids. In nucleotides, the CDR3 is TGTGCCATCAGCCCCGGGACAGACTACGAGCAGTACTTC. Residues: CAISPGTDYEQYF.

This chain links TRBV7-8 with TRBJ2-1; tentative D call: TRBD2 (6 bases). The germline CDR1 and CDR2 sequences are SGHVS and FQNEAQ. V lost 5 bases, J lost 4 bases, and 9 bases lay in between. This CDR3 spans 13 amino acids. The CDR3 region has the DNA TGTGCCAGCAGCGCGGGACTTTACAATGAGCAGTTCTTC. It translates to CASSAGLYNEQFF.

This clonotype was seen a few times. The V call is TRBV7-8, the J call TRBJ2-7, with 8 bases that match TRBD1. The CDR3 extends over 16 amino acids. The germline V gene has CDR1 SGHVS and CDR2 FQNEAQ. Trimming removed 2 bases from V and 4 bases from J; junction bases left unmatched: 10. This CDR3 reads CASSLIPGGQAYEQYF. CDR3 DNA: TGTGCCAGCAGCTTAATTCCTGGGGGACAGGCATACGAGCAGTACTTC.

This sequence joins TRBV5-1 and TRBJ2-1; the D gene is possibly TRBD1 (5 bases). The V end lost 0 bases, the J end lost 12 bases, and 16 bases lay between the germline ends. This CDR3 region has 14 residues. Germline values: CDR1 SGHRS, CDR2 YFSETQ. The CDR3 DNA follows: TGCGCCAGCAGCTTGGATATAGCCCTGGGGCCGCAGTTCTTC. This sequence encodes CASSLDIALGPQFF.

This chain links TRBV11-2 with TRBJ2-1, with TRBD2 matching 9 bases. The germline gives CDR1 SGHAT, CDR2 FQNNGV. V was clipped by 3 bases and J by 9 bases; unmatched bases: 18. This CDR3 is 18 amino acids long. The CDR3 DNA sequence: TGTGCCAGCAGCTTCGACGTAGGAGCCGCGGGGGGGCGAGGTGAGCAGTTCTTC. Encoded protein: CASSFDVGAAGGRGEQFF.

This clonotype has more than one count but fewer than ten. This chain joins TRBV3-1 and TRBJ1-2, with D uncertain. CDR3 length equals 14 residues. Germline V gene data show CDR1 as LGHDT and CDR2 as YNNKEL (reference sequence). V dropped 4 bases and J dropped 4 bases, with 13 bases sitting between them. CDR3 in DNA: TGTGCCAGCAGCCGGGTGGGTCAGACCTATGGCTACACCTTC. It codes for CASSRVGQTYGYTF.

This clonotype was observed a handful of times. The chain combines TRBV4-3 with TRBJ2-7, with D unresolved. Trimming left V 4 bases short and J 2 bases short, with 9 bases between. Germline CDR1 and CDR2: LGHNA and YSLEER. The CDR3 has 13 amino acids. CDR3 DNA sequence: TGCGCCAGCAGCCTTCAGGTCGCCTACGAGCAGTACTTC. Protein sequence: CASSLQVAYEQYF.

The chain combines TRBV25-1 with TRBJ2-7; 9 positions agree with TRBD1. V trimming: 3 bases; J trimming: 1 base; junction bases outside the gene matches: 4. The V gene's germline CDR1 is MGHDK and CDR2 SYGVNS. The CDR3 consists of 15 residues. CDR3 protein: CASSDPGQGSYEQYF. Here the CDR3 DNA reads TGTGCCAGCAGTGACCCGGGACAGGGATCCTACGAGCAGTACTTC.

This clonotype has more than one count but fewer than ten. The CDR3: CASSQEDRAGNGFRFF. Here the CDR3 DNA reads TGTGCCAGCAGCCAAGAGGACAGGGCCGGCAATGGATTTCGGTTCTTC. The chain recombines TRBV3-1 with TRBJ2-1; TRBD1 matches at 8 bases. Trimming took 0 bases from V and 15 from J; bases not matched to a gene: 16. Germline loops: CDR1 LGHDT, CDR2 YNNKEL (reference sequence). This CDR3 is built from 16 residues.

The table lists this clonotype with a few counts. V and J are TRBV20-1 and TRBJ2-1; D tentatively fits TRBD1 or TRBD2 (6 bases each). Germline CDR1 DFQATT, CDR2 SNEGSKA (reference sequence). The CDR3 length is 14 residues. The V end lost 3 bases, the J end lost 2 bases, and 11 bases lay between the germline ends. The CDR3 nucleotides read TGCAGTGCTAGCGGGGGCCTTACCTACAATGAGCAGTTCTTC. Translation: CSASGGLTYNEQFF.

The chain carries TRBV5-6 and TRBJ2-5, with TRBD2 identical over 8 bases. V shed 0 bases, J shed 5 bases, and the junction held 6 bases outside the gene matches. Germline CDR1 SGHDT, CDR2 YYEEEE. The CDR3 runs to 15 residues. Written as DNA, the CDR3 is TGTGCCAGCAGCTTGGTCCGGGGGGGCGTTGAGACCCAGTACTTC. Translation gives CASSLVRGGVETQYF.

This chain connects TRBV5-1 to TRBJ1-3; D unclear. The CDR3 covers 17 residues. V was trimmed by 0 bases and J by 0 bases, leaving 13 bases between them. CDR1 and CDR2 from the germline V gene are SGHRS and YFSETQ. The CDR3 DNA is TGCGCCAGCAGCTTGGCCTCTTTACGGGGCTCTGGAAACACCATATATTTT. Its translation is CASSLASLRGSGNTIYF.

In its sample, this clonotype was seen a few times. This chain joins TRBV23-1 and TRBJ2-7; 9 bases map to TRBD1. TRBV23-1 is treated as an ORF (open reading frame) with a function not yet certain. After removal of 7 bases from V and 0 bases from J, the junction contained 10 bases not matched to a gene. The CDR3 runs to 16 residues. The CDR3 sequence: CASNMTGTGTSYEQYV. The CDR3 DNA sequence: TGCGCCAGCAACATGACCGGGACAGGGACCTCCTACGAGCAGTACGTC.

The chain uses TRBV7-9 and TRBJ1-6; the D gene is possibly TRBD1 (5 bases). V lost 2 bases to trimming and J lost 7 bases, with 9 bases between them. The CDR3 totals 14 residues. CDR1 and CDR2 (germline): SEHNR, FQNEAQ (reference sequence). The CDR3 here is CASSLYGDNSPLHF. For the CDR3, the DNA is TGTGCCAGCAGCTTATATGGGGACAATTCACCCCTCCACTTT.

J is TRBJ1-2 and V is TRBV6-5, with D maybe TRBD1 (6 bases). CDR1 MNHEY and CDR2 SVGAGI come from the germline V gene. CDR3 length: 15 amino acids. The V and J ends lost 0 bases and 0 bases respectively, with 8 bases between them. CDR3 region: CASSYSTGSNYGYTF. As DNA, the CDR3 is TGTGCCAGCAGTTACTCGACAGGTTCTAACTATGGCTACACCTTC.